The subject of this entry is one T cell receptor beta chain. The data were produced by immunoSEQ multiplex PCR, yet TCRdb's version contains in-frame clones alone and is incomplete. Here the sample spans millions of clones, 85% to 95% being singletons. This record comes from a study of shared clonotypes between healthy human individuals. This CDR3 comprises 14 residues. Germline CDR1 is SGDLS and CDR2 is YYNGEE. V was pared by 2 bases and J by 6 bases, with 12 bases between. Sequenced: naive CD4+ T cells from PBMCs. The subset was: CD45RA+ positively selected. The TCR comes from a young man in good health. Some clones in this sample may be carry-over from other donors' samples. The rearrangement links TRBV9 to TRBJ1-5; D is ambiguous. CDR3: CASSVSSQSQPQHF. CDR3 nucleotide sequence: TGTGCCAGCAGCGTGTCATCGCAATCTCAGCCCCAGCATTTT.